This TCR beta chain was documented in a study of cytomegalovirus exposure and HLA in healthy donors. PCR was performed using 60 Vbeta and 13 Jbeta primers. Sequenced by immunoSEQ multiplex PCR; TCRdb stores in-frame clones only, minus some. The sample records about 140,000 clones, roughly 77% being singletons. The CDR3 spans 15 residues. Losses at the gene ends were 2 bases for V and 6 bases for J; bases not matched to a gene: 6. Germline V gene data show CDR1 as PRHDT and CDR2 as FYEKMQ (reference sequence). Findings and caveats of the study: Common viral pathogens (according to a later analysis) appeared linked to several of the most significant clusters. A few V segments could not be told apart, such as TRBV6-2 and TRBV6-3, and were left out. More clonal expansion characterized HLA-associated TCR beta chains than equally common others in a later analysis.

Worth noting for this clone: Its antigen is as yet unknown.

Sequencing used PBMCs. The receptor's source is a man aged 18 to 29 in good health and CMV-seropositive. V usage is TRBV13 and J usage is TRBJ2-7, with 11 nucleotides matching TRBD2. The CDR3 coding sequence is TGTGCCAGCAGCTTAACTAGCGGGAGTTTTGTCGAGCAGTACTTC. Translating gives CASSLTSGSFVEQYF.